The 26 T cell receptor beta chains in this list originate from one sample, sequenced in a study of CD8 T cells in ankylosing spondylitis. TCRdb processed the 5' RACE reads anew with MiXCR; each CDR3 protein has one entry. This sample has under 150,000 distinct CDR3 sequences, with roughly an eighth found just once. The specimen was blood, either unsorted or a sorted T cell fraction (not recorded which). Receptors were obtained from a female donor with ankylosing spondylitis or in good health (not recorded which).

A word on this clonotype: A much larger clonotype is one base distant, so this may be a read error. The genes are TRBV27 and TRBJ1-6, with D uncertain. The ends were cut back, 1 base at V and 7 bases at J, with 17 bases in the middle. CDR3 length equals 17 residues. Germline CDR1 reads MNHEY; CDR2 reads SMNVEV (reference sequence). In DNA, the CDR3 is TGTGCCAGCAGTTTATTCCCCTTGTGGGCCGGGAATTCACCCCTCCACTTT. As protein: CASSLFPLWAGNSPLHF.

J is TRBJ1-1 and V is TRBV5-1; 10 bases match TRBD1. Trimming removed 4 bases from V and 4 bases from J; junction bases left unmatched: 4. This CDR3 has 14 amino acids. Germline CDR1 is SGHRS and CDR2 is YFSETQ. CDR3 DNA sequence: TGCGCCAGCAGCGGAAGACAGGGGGCCACTGAAGCTTTCTTT. Protein product: CASSGRQGATEAFF.

This chain uses TRBV2 with TRBJ2-3; D uncertain. With 4 bases removed from V and 0 bases from J, the gap between germline ends came to 11 bases. The germline V gene has CDR1 SNHLY and CDR2 FYNNEI. The CDR3 totals 15 residues. The CDR3 here is CASSVGPGSTDTQYF. CDR3 nucleotide sequence: TGTGCCAGCAGTGTCGGGCCCGGTAGCACAGATACGCAGTATTTT.

The V and J genes are TRBV10-3 and TRBJ2-1, with TRBD2 identical over 13 bases. The CDR3 spans 18 residues. Germline CDR1 ENHRY, CDR2 SYGVKD. V gave up 0 bases and J gave up 5 bases; unmatched junction bases: 7. The chain's CDR3 is CAISESRGGLAGNNEQFF. For the CDR3, the DNA is TGTGCCATCAGTGAGTCGCGCGGGGGACTAGCGGGAAACAATGAGCAGTTCTTC.

This clonotype was seen repeatedly, ten times or more. The rearrangement joins TRBV15 to TRBJ1-4; the D is unclear. The length of the CDR3 is 16 residues. V lost 5 bases, J lost 10 bases, and 23 bases lay in between. From germline, CDR1 is LNHNV and CDR2 YYDKDF (reference sequence). In nucleotides, the CDR3 is TGTGCCACCAGCTTGCGGTCCGCGCAAAGGATCGGAAAACTGTTTTTT. Amino acid sequence: CATSLRSAQRIGKLFF.

This clonotype has at least ten counts. The J gene is TRBJ1-1, the V gene TRBV29-1; the D gene is possibly TRBD1 (6 bases). The CDR3 covers 13 residues. The V gene's germline CDR1 is SQVTM and CDR2 ANQGSEA. V was clipped by 4 bases and J by 2 bases, with 11 bases between them. The CDR3: CSVGQGLNTEAFF. CDR3 DNA: TGCAGCGTTGGCCAGGGGCTAAACACTGAAGCTTTCTTT.

This clonotype occurred a few times. The CDR3: CASSPSAGNTIYF. CDR3 sequence (DNA): TGTGCCAGCTCACCATCCGCTGGAAACACCATATATTTT. J is TRBJ1-3 and V is TRBV18; D remains ambiguous. The V end lost 2 bases, the J end lost 2 bases, and 4 bases lay between the germline ends. This CDR3 has 13 residues. Germline assignment: CDR1 KGHSH and CDR2 LQKENI.

This clonotype came up a few times. The J gene is TRBJ2-7, the V gene TRBV6-5; D perhaps matches TRBD2 (5 bases). Per germline, CDR1 MNHEY and CDR2 SVGAGI. V was clipped by 5 bases and J by 6 bases, with 11 bases between them. This CDR3 comprises 12 residues. For the CDR3, the DNA is TGTGCCAGCAGTAGGTCTAGCAGCGAGCAGTACTTC. The encoded protein is CASSRSSSEQYF.

The chain joins TRBV25-1 to TRBJ2-5; 9 bases are shared with TRBD1. The trim removed 4 bases at V and 1 base at J, leaving 4 bases unmatched. From germline, CDR1 is MGHDK and CDR2 SYGVNS. CDR3 length: 15 residues. This CDR3 reads CASSVRDRAQETQYF. DNA of the CDR3: TGTGCCAGCAGTGTGCGGGACAGGGCCCAAGAGACCCAGTACTTC.

This clonotype was observed a handful of times. This chain joins TRBV3-1 and TRBJ1-2; D possibly corresponds to TRBD1 (6 bases). The CDR3 has 14 amino acids. Per germline, CDR1 LGHDT and CDR2 YNNKEL (reference sequence). The V and J ends lost 6 bases and 3 bases respectively, with 14 bases between them. This chain's CDR3 is CASSPGDGYYGYTF. Here the CDR3 DNA reads TGTGCCAGCAGTCCAGGGGACGGGTACTATGGCTACACCTTC.

This clonotype was recorded at least ten times. The chain joins TRBV2 to TRBJ2-1; perhaps TRBD2 as D (5 bases). Trimming took off 7 bases at V and 2 bases at J, with 9 bases between the two ends. The CDR3 sequence is 13 residues long. Germline V gene lookup returns CDR1 SNHLY and CDR2 FYNNEI. The CDR3 DNA reads as TGTGCCAGCAATTTGCGGGCCTACAATGAGCAGTTCTTC. It encodes CASNLRAYNEQFF.

The rearrangement links TRBV20-1 to TRBJ2-7, with D tentatively TRBD2 (7 bases). V dropped 6 bases and J dropped 1 base, with 16 bases sitting between them. Per the germline V gene, CDR1 is DFQATT and CDR2 is SNEGSKA (reference sequence). This CDR3 region has 14 residues. CDR3 sequence (DNA): TGCAGTGCGGGGCCCGGGGGGCGTTCCTACGAGCAGTACTTC. This gives the protein CSAGPGGRSYEQYF.

V gene TRBV11-2 combines with J gene TRBJ2-1; possibly TRBD2 for D (7 bases). Between the trimmed V and J ends, which lost 1 base and 4 bases, there was a span of 14 bases. The length of the CDR3 is 16 residues. Germline V gene data show CDR1 as SGHAT and CDR2 as FQNNGV. CDR3 sequence reads: CASSLAGGGRYNEQFF. The CDR3 nucleotides are TGTGCCAGCAGCTTAGCTGGGGGGGGCCGATACAATGAGCAGTTCTTC.

This clonotype came up a few times. The chain links TRBV28 to TRBJ2-7; D might be TRBD2 (5 bases). Germline loops: CDR1 MDHEN, CDR2 SYDVKM. V shed 3 bases and J shed 2 bases, with 11 bases lying between them. The CDR3 is 14 amino acids. The CDR3 DNA is TGTGCCAGCAGTTTGACTAATCCTCCCTACGAGCAGTACTTC. It encodes CASSLTNPPYEQYF.

This clonotype was counted ten times or more. The chain combines TRBV20-1 with TRBJ2-7, with D perhaps TRBD1 or TRBD2 (5 bases each). Deletions cut 3 bases from V and 2 bases from J, with 11 bases between. This CDR3 has 13 residues. CDR1 and CDR2 from the germline V gene are DFQATT and SNEGSKA (reference sequence). CDR3: CSASGGGPYEQYF. Here the CDR3 DNA reads TGCAGTGCTAGTGGTGGGGGACCCTACGAGCAGTACTTC.

In its sample, this clonotype was seen many times. V gene TRBV28 combines with J gene TRBJ2-3, with 8 bases fitting TRBD2. This CDR3 has 15 amino acids. Unmatched junction bases numbered 6, after V lost 5 bases and J lost 2 bases. Germline-derived CDR1 and CDR2 are MDHEN and SYDVKM. Here the CDR3 reads CASSPRGGLTDTQYF. The CDR3 region has the DNA TGTGCCAGCAGTCCCCGGGGGGGCCTCACAGATACGCAGTATTTT.

The V call is TRBV4-1, the J call TRBJ1-2; D not certain. This CDR3 comprises 15 residues. V lost 3 bases, J lost 4 bases, and 15 bases lay in between. Germline-derived CDR1 and CDR2 are MGHRA and YSYEKL. CDR3 nucleotides: TGCGCCAGCAGCCACCATGACCGGATGGGCTATGGCTACACCTTC. It is translated as CASSHHDRMGYGYTF.

This clonotype was recorded at least ten times. The chain combines TRBV20-1 with TRBJ2-7; D unresolved. Germline lookup yields CDR1 DFQATT and CDR2 SNEGSKA (reference sequence). Trimming took 0 bases from V and 5 from J, leaving 8 bases between them. The CDR3 covers 12 residues. The CDR3 reads CSARDWRHEQYF. CDR3 bases: TGCAGTGCTAGAGATTGGAGACACGAGCAGTACTTC.

In its sample, this clonotype was seen many times. This CDR3 reads CASSHNRGNEQYF. In nucleotides, the CDR3 is TGTGCCAGCAGCCACAACAGGGGCAACGAGCAGTACTTC. V and J are TRBV3-1 and TRBJ2-7, with TRBD1 identical over 7 bases. From germline, CDR1 is LGHDT and CDR2 YNNKEL (reference sequence). This CDR3 region has 13 residues. V shed 3 bases and J 5 bases; nucleotides not matched to a gene: 4.

The V call is TRBV29-1, the J call TRBJ2-7, with 10 bases matching TRBD2. The length of the CDR3 is 13 residues. Trimming took 3 bases from V and 6 from J; bases not matched to a gene: 5. CDR1 and CDR2 from the germline V gene are SQVTM and ANQGSEA. The CDR3 reads CSVDLAGVGEQYF. CDR3 in DNA: TGCAGCGTTGACCTAGCGGGAGTCGGCGAGCAGTACTTC.

This chain links TRBV4-2 with TRBJ2-7; 10 positions match TRBD2. CDR1 LGHNA and CDR2 YNFKEQ come from the germline V gene. CDR3 size: 15 residues. V was clipped by 5 bases and J by 7 bases; unmatched bases: 11. The CDR3 here is CASSSGGSGRGEQYF. DNA for the CDR3: TGTGCCAGCAGCTCAGGGGGAAGCGGGAGGGGAGAGCAGTACTTC.

This rearrangement joins TRBV5-6 to TRBJ1-1, with D possibly matching TRBD1 (6 bases). The CDR3 sequence is 11 residues long. Germline CDR1 is SGHDT and CDR2 is YYEEEE. Trimming removed 2 bases from V and 9 bases from J, with 8 bases in between. CDR3 coding DNA: TGTGCCAGCAGCTTACAGGGACAAGCTTTCTTT. Protein: CASSLQGQAFF.

A remark on this clonotype: This may come from a read error, since a much larger clone is one base off. V and J are TRBV9 and TRBJ2-7; a possible D gene is TRBD1 (6 bases). Germline V gene data show CDR1 as SGDLS and CDR2 as YYNGEE. Trimming pared 1 base from V and 5 bases from J, leaving 13 bases between. This CDR3 contains 14 residues. The CDR3 nucleotides are TGTGCCAGCAGCGTAACTACTGGGACAAACGAGCAGTACTTC. Translated, it gives CASSVTTGTNEQYF.

This clonotype has a handful of counts. The V call is TRBV4-1, the J call TRBJ2-2, with D perhaps TRBD2 (5 bases). V dropped 1 base and J dropped 0 bases, with 6 bases sitting between them. In germline, CDR1 is MGHRA, CDR2 YSYEKL. This CDR3 comprises 15 residues. DNA for the CDR3: TGCGCCAGCAGCCAAGCGGACTCGAACACCGGGGAGCTGTTTTTT. Encoded protein: CASSQADSNTGELFF.

This clonotype was observed at least ten times. J is TRBJ2-2 and V is TRBV20-1, with 10 nucleotides matching TRBD2. Germline values: CDR1 DFQATT, CDR2 SNEGSKA (reference sequence). V lost 3 bases and J lost 1; bases outside the gene matches: 8. The CDR3 loop spans 17 amino acids. DNA for the CDR3: TGCAGTGCTAGGGTAGGGACTAGCGATGTGAACACCGGGGAGCTGTTTTTT. It specifies CSARVGTSDVNTGELFF.

Turning to this clonotype: A junction boundary mismatches the germline segment, possibly from a read error. The V and J genes are TRBV4-2 and TRBJ1-2; 8 positions agree with TRBD1. Per germline, CDR1 LGHNA and CDR2 YNFKEQ. The CDR3 spans 16 residues. CDR3 protein: CASSQAPQGADYVYTF. The CDR3 nucleotides read TGTGCCAGCAGCCAAGCGCCCCAGGGGGCAGACTATGTCTACACCTTC.